This TCR beta chain was captured in a study of T cells in Graves' hyperthyroidism and ophthalmopathy. The authors took PBMCs from 10 ml fresh peripheral blood. In germline, CDR1 is MNHNS, CDR2 SASEGT. The CDR3 has 15 residues. V lost 6 bases and J lost 0, with 15 bases in between. RNA transcripts yielded amplified TCR beta CDR3 regions. HTBI primers drove first-round RT-PCR of the TCR CDR3. TCRdb re-derived calls from the multiplex PCR reads in MiXCR, one entry per CDR3 protein. Here the sample spans fewer than 650,000 distinct CDR3 sequences, roughly 15% being singletons. Sequenced sample: blood. This clonotype originated in a woman aged 40 to 50 with Graves' hyperthyroidism. The rearrangement links TRBV6-1 to TRBJ2-7; D tentatively fits TRBD1 or TRBD2 (5 bases each). CDR3 DNA sequence: TGTGCCAGCAGAAACCGACAGAGGGCCTCCTACGAGCAGTACTTC. The encoded protein is CASRNRQRASYEQYF.